This T cell receptor beta chain was sequenced during a study of a mutant IDH1 vaccine in newly diagnosed glioma. Study-wide results and caveats: Immune responses induced by vaccination arose in 93.3% of the patients.

The time point was: baseline, week 1 (first vaccination visit). Stated treatment: pre-vaccination baseline after standard-of-care therapy. Repertoires were generated with immunoSEQ multiplex PCR, while TCRdb's copy carries only in-frame clones and drops some. Seen here are approximately 100,000 clones, about 90% observed once, and the top ten hold approximately 0.6%. Looked up from germline, CDR1 is MNHEY and CDR2 is SVGAGI. The CDR3 contains 15 residues. Trimming took 6 bases from V and 0 from J, leaving 15 bases between them. Concerning this clone: Its antigen is unidentified.

This TCR came from a woman between 50 and 59 years old with glioma. The chain recombines TRBV6-5 with TRBJ2-7, with D tentatively TRBD2 (5 bases). The starting material was PBMCs, obtained from a glioma patient treated with radiotherapy, temozolomide or both. In nucleotides, the CDR3 is TGTGCCAGCAGAAAGCGGATGACGAGCTCCTACGAGCAGTACTTC. Translating gives CASRKRMTSSYEQYF.